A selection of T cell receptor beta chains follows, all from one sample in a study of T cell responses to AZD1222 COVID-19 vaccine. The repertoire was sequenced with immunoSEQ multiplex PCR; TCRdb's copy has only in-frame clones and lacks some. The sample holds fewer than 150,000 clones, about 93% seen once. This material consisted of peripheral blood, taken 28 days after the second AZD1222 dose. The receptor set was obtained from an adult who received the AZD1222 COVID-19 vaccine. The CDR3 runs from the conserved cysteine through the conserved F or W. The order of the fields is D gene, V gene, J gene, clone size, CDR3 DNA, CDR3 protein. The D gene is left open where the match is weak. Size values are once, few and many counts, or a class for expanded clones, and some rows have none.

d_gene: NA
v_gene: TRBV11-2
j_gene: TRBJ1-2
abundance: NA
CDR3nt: TGTGCCAGCAGCTTCCTGGCCAGCGCTCCCTATGGCTACACCTTC
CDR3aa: CASSFLASAPYGYTF

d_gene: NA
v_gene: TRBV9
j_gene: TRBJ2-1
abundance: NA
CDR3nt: TGTGCCAGCAGCCCCCATAACAATGAGCAGTTCTTC
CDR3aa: CASSPHNNEQFF

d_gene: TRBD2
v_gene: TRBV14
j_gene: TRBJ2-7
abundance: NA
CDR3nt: TGTGCCAGCAGCCAAGATCTCGGAAGCGGGGGGCCAAACTACGAGCAGTACTTC
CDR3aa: CASSQDLGSGGPNYEQYF

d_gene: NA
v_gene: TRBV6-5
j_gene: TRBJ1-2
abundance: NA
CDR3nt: TGTGCCAGCCGGACAGTCTTCTATGGCTACACCTTC
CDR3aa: CASRTVFYGYTF

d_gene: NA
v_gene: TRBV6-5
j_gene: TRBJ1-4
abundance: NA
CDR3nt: TGTGCCAGCAGTAGCCTCGGGGAATTTGAAAAACTGTTTTTT
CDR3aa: CASSSLGEFEKLFF

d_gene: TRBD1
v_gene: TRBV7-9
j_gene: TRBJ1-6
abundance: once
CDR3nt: TGTGCCAGCAGCCAACAGGGGGTACCACCCCTCCACTTT
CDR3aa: CASSQQGVPPLHF

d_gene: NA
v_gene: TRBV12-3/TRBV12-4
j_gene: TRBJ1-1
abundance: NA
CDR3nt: TGTGCCAGCAGTTTAGCCCTGGACGGTGAAGCTTTCTTT
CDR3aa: CASSLALDGEAFF

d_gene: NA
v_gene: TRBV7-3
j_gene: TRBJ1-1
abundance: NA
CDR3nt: TGTGCCAGCAGCTTAGTGGGTGGCCCCAACACTGAAGCTTTCTTT
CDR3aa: CASSLVGGPNTEAFF

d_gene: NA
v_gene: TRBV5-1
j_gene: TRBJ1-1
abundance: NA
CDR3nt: TGCGCCAGCAGCTTGCAGCGGGGTGCTGAAGCTTTCTTT
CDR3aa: CASSLQRGAEAFF

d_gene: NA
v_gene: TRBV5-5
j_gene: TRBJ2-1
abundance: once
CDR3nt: TGTGCCAGCAGCTTGACGGGGGCTGGTGAGCAGTTCTTC
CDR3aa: CASSLTGAGEQFF

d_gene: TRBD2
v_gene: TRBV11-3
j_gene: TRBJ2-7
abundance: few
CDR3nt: TGTGCCAGCAGCTTAGATCAAGGGGGTAGCGGGGCCTCCTACGAGCAGTACTTC
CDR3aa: CASSLDQGGSGASYEQYF

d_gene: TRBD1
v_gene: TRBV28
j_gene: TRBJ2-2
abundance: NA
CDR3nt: TGTGCCAGCAGTTTAGGGGACAGGGACACCGGGGAGCTGTTTTTT
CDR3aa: CASSLGDRDTGELFF

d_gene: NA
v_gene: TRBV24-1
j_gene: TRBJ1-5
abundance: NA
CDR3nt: TGTGCCACCAGTGAGATGAGGGGGCAGCCCCAGCATTTT
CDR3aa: CATSEMRGQPQHF

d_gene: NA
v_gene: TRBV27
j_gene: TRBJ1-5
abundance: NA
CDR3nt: TGTGCCAGCAGCCCTACCTCGACAGGTGGTCAGCCCCAGCATTTT
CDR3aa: CASSPTSTGGQPQHF

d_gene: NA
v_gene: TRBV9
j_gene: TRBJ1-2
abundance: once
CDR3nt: TGTGCCAGCAGCGGTACAGACTATGGCTACACCTTC
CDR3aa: CASSGTDYGYTF

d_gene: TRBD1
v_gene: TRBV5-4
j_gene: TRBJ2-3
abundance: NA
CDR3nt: TGTGCCAGCAGCCCGGTAGGGGGCAGCACAGATACGCAGTATTTT
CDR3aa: CASSPVGGSTDTQYF

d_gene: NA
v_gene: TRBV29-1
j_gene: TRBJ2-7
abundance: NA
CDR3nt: TGCAGCGTTGTGGGTCTGGGGGCGTGGGGATTCTACGAGCAGTACTTC
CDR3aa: CSVVGLGAWGFYEQYF